Sequencing of this T cell receptor (beta chain) was carried out in a study of cytomegalovirus exposure and HLA in healthy donors (dated by TCRdb to about 2017). With respect to the entire study: According to an earlier analysis of 587 of the donors, about 179 million T cells yielded approximately 120 million unique TCR beta sequences and 276 Gb of sequence data. Around 320 gigabases of sequencing data and tens of millions of unique TCR sequences were included in an early release covering under 650 HLA-typed donors. Of the approximately 370 genotyped donors, 65% to 90% were placed in the genetic ancestry cluster associated with self-reported Caucasian donors. The study aimed to test whether signatures of past pathogen exposure could be identified by cataloging public T cell receptors. The study profiled the T cell repertoires of about 720 subjects by immunosequencing and related them to cytomegalovirus serostatus. A separate validation cohort of some 130 different subjects was used in addition to the 666-subject first cohort. To predict cytomegalovirus infection status, the study combined high-throughput TCR immunosequencing, statistical association of individual TCRs with disease status, and machine learning. In a later analysis, previously published TCR beta repertoires from 550 to 700 donors were re-analyzed and high-resolution HLA genotyping was added so that TCR occurrence patterns could be studied. The later analysis used no new phenotypic data to find candidate immune exposures, relying instead on TCR beta sequences and their occurrence across donors. An earlier analysis of 587 of the donors used high-throughput TCR beta sequencing to judge whether each TCR beta V gene segment behaved as functional or pseudogenic. Donor age, sex, ethnicity and CMV serostatus were compiled together with the repertoire data. In a later genetic analysis, genome-wide SNP genotypes for about 55% of the roughly 670 donors were used, and that subset was treated as a discovery cohort. Every discovery cohort repertoire had been produced on one sequencing platform. Class I and class II HLA loci were covered by the typing at four-digit resolution. The number of donors typed differed by locus, with about 629-630 for A, B, C, DRB1 and DQB1, about 500 for DQA1, under 610 for DPA1, and some 440 for DPB1. A handful of DR-DQ haplotypes were handled as single units for association and clustering because linkage in the cohort was strong. Across approximately 400 genotyped donors of the cohort, an average of roughly 250,000 unique TCR beta nucleotide sequences per donor were sequenced, and roughly a sixth of those sequences were non-productive. General findings and caveats noted by the study authors: According to a later analysis, most CMV-associated TCR beta chains appeared to be HLA-restricted, and the HLA associations seemed to be driven largely by CMV exposure. A later analysis reported that several top co-occurrence clusters appeared linked to parvovirus B19, influenza, CMV and Epstein-Barr virus. A cluster of highly shared sequence variants was judged likely to be a technical artifact of the sequencing pipeline. Some IMGT-functional V segments, including TRBV6-2 and TRBV6-3, could not be told apart with the 87-base-pair reads, so those segments were excluded. The earlier analysis of around 600 of the donors excluded 15 to 20 rarely observed V segments, including chromosome 9 orphons, because counts were too low. According to the authors, the approach could potentially be generalized to other disease states and immunological phenotypes. The study listed approximately 150 TCR beta chains as associated with cytomegalovirus. An association between a missense DCLRE1C variant and V-gene and J-gene trimming of TCR beta chains was found in a later genetic analysis and replicated in an independent cohort. In an earlier analysis of roughly 560 of the donors, most TCR beta V segments were observed in productive rearrangements about 90% or about 30% of the time, broadly matching IMGT annotations. Because HLA typing was unavailable for some donors at each locus, only the typed subset was used in association tests. Most TCR sequences were seen in very few donors, while some public TCRs were found in many individuals. Presence/absence analyses assumed roughly uniform sequencing depth across donors, an assumption that may not hold. In a later analysis, about 16,000 TCR beta sequences were associated with specific HLA alleles at a false discovery rate of 0.05. In a later analysis, TCR association rates were found to vary across HLA loci, with the most associated TCRs seen for DRB1 alleles and the fewest for HLA-C alleles. The only immune exposure information available for the cohort was CMV serostatus. The classifier was reported to diagnose cytomegalovirus status with high specificity and sensitivity in both the original and validation cohorts. In a later analysis, HLA-associated TCR beta chains were found to be more clonally expanded and to have lower generation probabilities than equally common non-associated chains. A later genetic analysis reported fewer N-insertions in productive TCRs among donors in an Asian-associated ancestry cluster than the roughly 720-donor mean. The cohort was sequenced for TCR beta chains only, and without alpha or paired-chain data the features that could be detected were limited. Strong co-occurrence of HLA alleles, especially DR and DQ, made assigning TCR associations to individual alleles difficult. A further reported finding was that TCR beta sequences accurately predicted the HLA-A and HLA-B alleles for most subjects in the first cohort. Correlated functional status among segregating V segments might be attributable to linkage disequilibrium, but an unknown experimental factor could not be ruled out. A few of the identified cytomegalovirus-associated TCR beta chains were confirmed in vitro to be specific for cytomegalovirus antigens.

Worth noting for this clone: This clone's antigen is unknown. Base qualities are not at hand, and no much larger clone is one base apart.

The V end gives up 10 bases and the J end 3 bases, leaving 10 bases in the junction not matched to a gene. Sequences ENHRY (CDR1) and SYGVKD (CDR2) are obtained from the germline V gene. The cysteine opens and the phenylalanine closes a CDR3 of 15 amino acids. The kept DNA is CDR3 alone, 45 bases in frame from the first base. Receptor libraries were prepared by the immunoSEQ multiplex PCR assay. The multiplex PCR relied on a mix of 60 forward primers for TCR Vbeta segments and 13 reverse primers for TCR Jbeta segments. A multiplex PCR assay on genomic DNA amplified the CDR3 region of rearranged TCR beta genes. The amplified TCR beta libraries were sequenced on the Illumina HiSeq System as 87-base-pair reads. The authors' pipeline ran thus. Across the 670 or so repertoires, a later analysis counted 80 million or so unique TCR beta chains, 9.5 million to 12 million of which were shared by at least two donors. A nearest-neighbor algorithm error-corrected the raw reads and collapsed the reads into unique sequences, merging closely related sequences to remove PCR and sequencing errors. Alignment of CDR3 sequences to IMGT reference sequences was used to assign V, D and J gene segments. For a sequence to be retained, a match of at least six nucleotides was required to both a V gene segment and a J gene segment. A rearrangement was called productive if the CDR3 had no stop codons and remained in frame with V and J, and every other rearrangement was called non-productive. CDR3 was defined by IMGT convention, running from the second conserved V-encoded cysteine to the conserved J-encoded phenylalanine. Sequences without an unambiguous match to a single V gene segment were excluded from the earlier analysis of 450 to 650 of the donors. An earlier analysis of around 600 of the donors classified V segments as functional when productive rearrangements were above 56.7% and as segregating when the standard deviation between donors was above 5%. A statistical classification framework was developed to diagnose cytomegalovirus status using the catalog of TCR beta chain sequences. A later analysis assigned V and J genes by comparing TCR nucleotide sequences with IMGT/GENE-DB human TR gene sequences. The TCRdist pipeline was used in a later analysis to assign CDR3 sequences and most-parsimonious VDJ recombination scenarios. A later analysis defined each TCR beta chain by its CDR3 amino acid sequence plus V-gene family, and excluded reads lacking a unique V-gene family. To address suspected cross-contamination and a sequencing artifact, a later analysis removed 550 to 750 highly shared, low-generation-probability nucleotide sequences. A later analysis calculated a clonal expansion index for each public chain from normalized within-repertoire ranks of inferred template counts. In a later analysis, generation probabilities were computed with a VDJ recombination model fitted to out-of-frame rearrangements, and the resulting probabilities were checked against IGoR. A later analysis scored TCR-TCR, TCR-HLA and TCR-CMV co-occurrence with hypergeometric tests, applying a repertoire-size bias correction to TCR pairs. To estimate false discovery rates, a later analysis permuted the HLA or CMV assignments 20 times. A later analysis grouped co-occurring TCRs with DBSCAN, adding TCRdist sequence similarity when clustering within HLA-allele-positive subsets. For co-occurrence clustering, repertoires with fewer than 30,000 or more than 120,000 public chains were excluded, along with roughly 5 repertoires with anomalous nucleotide sharing. TCRdb holds this immuneACCESS table with in-frame rearrangements only. Some clones are missing; in checked studies, unresolved V genes explain under half, and the rest has no known cause. That table supplies the V and J calls and clone size; D and trimming were determined from the DNA. Within this sample are roughly 180,000 clones, with approximately 84% of them counted one time only. The ten biggest clones cover around 5% of the sample.

The cohort comprised fewer than 700 healthy bone marrow donors. At the time of sampling, all cohort members were nominally healthy, though unrecorded immune exposures were likely present. The donor tested CMV seropositive and was one of the 289 seropositive cohort members. Every donor gave a peripheral blood sample, and the peripheral blood mononuclear cells from that sample were used for TCR beta sequencing. Genomic DNA was extracted from the blood cell samples with the Qiagen DNeasy Blood Extraction Kit. The TCR originated in a girl aged 5 to 17 in good health and CMV-seropositive. The sequencing sample was made of PBMCs. The chain was built from TRBV10-3 and TRBJ1-4; TRBD1 fits 8 bases in the junction. The CDR3: CATRTGLGSNEKLFF. The DNA sequence is given as TGTGCCACCCGGACAGGGTTAGGGTCTAATGAAAAACTGTTTTTT.